This T cell receptor beta chain was sequenced for a study of blood T cell repertoires in COVID-19. The germline V gene encodes CDR1 SGHRS and CDR2 YFSETQ. V lost 0 bases and J lost 4; bases outside the gene matches: 9. CDR3 size: 18 residues. Original processing notes: Amplifying reference gene primers gave estimates of nucleated cell counts. TCRdb's copy holds only in-frame clones and misses some; the assay was immunoSEQ multiplex PCR. Clonal size and the V and J genes are those of that table, whereas D and trimming came from the DNA. Among around 72,000 clones listed, 88% were seen once. Material for sequencing was peripheral blood. This sequence originates from a man aged 50-60 years with acute or convalescent COVID-19. The J gene is TRBJ2-3, the V gene TRBV5-1, with 12 nucleotides matching TRBD2. The CDR3 loop reads CASSLVYSLAGGPDTQYF. CDR3 nucleotide sequence: TGCGCCAGCAGCTTGGTCTATTCGCTAGCGGGGGGGCCAGATACGCAGTATTTT.